This is a list of T cell receptor beta chains from one sample in a study of radiation and T cells in renal cell carcinoma. Sequencing was performed with immunoSEQ multiplex PCR; in TCRdb, only in-frame clones are kept and a portion is missing. Among just over 150,000 clones listed, roughly 86% were seen once. The sample was blood, taken from a patient whose treatment included radiotherapy and nephrectomy. These receptors came from a woman in her 50s with renal cell carcinoma. Both conserved end residues are part of each CDR3. A D gene is named only where the DNA matches it firmly. Size is omitted from some rows. Given values are once, few, many or a class for expanded clones.

size	V	J	D	DNA	CDR3
.	TRBV6-5	TRBJ2-3	.	TGTGCCAGCAGCCTTGGACAGAGCACAGATACGCAGTATTTT	CASSLGQSTDTQYF
.	TRBV7-2	TRBJ2-7	TRBD2	TGTGCCAGCAGCTTTCAGGGTCTAGCGGGGAGCTACGAGCAGTACTTC	CASSFQGLAGSYEQYF
once	TRBV5-1	TRBJ2-3	.	TGCGCCAGCAGCTTGGTTGCGGGGCGCACAGATACGCAGTATTTT	CASSLVAGRTDTQYF
once	TRBV14	TRBJ2-7	.	TGTGCCAGCAGCCAGGACATTATCTCCTACGAGCAGTACTTC	CASSQDIISYEQYF
.	TRBV28	TRBJ1-2	.	TGTGCCAGCAGCCTACGGACACCTAACTATGGCTACACCTTC	CASSLRTPNYGYTF
.	TRBV7-9	TRBJ1-2	.	TGTGCCAGCAGCTTAGATCCAGGGCCGAACTATGGCTACACCTTC	CASSLDPGPNYGYTF
.	TRBV21-1	TRBJ1-2	.	TGTGCCAGCAGCAACATCCGGGACAGGCTATTCCGAAACTATGGCTACACCTTC	CASSNIRDRLFRNYGYTF
.	TRBV20-1	TRBJ2-5	.	TGCAGTGCTACTAGAGTTGGGGTCGGCCACTTC	CSATRVGVGHF
.	TRBV4-2	TRBJ1-6	.	TGTGCCAGCAGCCTCCACCACGATCAAGATTCACCCCTCCACTTT	CASSLHHDQDSPLHF
.	TRBV11-2	TRBJ2-7	TRBD2	TGTGCCAGCAGCCTCCGGACGGGACTAGCGCGGGAGCAGTACTTC	CASSLRTGLAREQYF
.	TRBV6-5	TRBJ2-7	.	TGTGCCAGCAGCCCAAGGGCGGGAACCTACGAGCAGTACTTC	CASSPRAGTYEQYF
.	TRBV30	TRBJ1-6	TRBD1	TGTGCCTGGGACCGGGACAGGGGAATCTCACCCCTCCACTTT	CAWDRDRGISPLHF
.	TRBV19	TRBJ1-2	TRBD1	TGTGCCAGTAGTACTCGACAGGGACCCTATGGCTACACCTTC	CASSTRQGPYGYTF
.	TRBV19	TRBJ1-5	TRBD1	TGTGCCAGTAGTATTTCTACAGGGGATAATCAGCCCCAGCATTTT	CASSISTGDNQPQHF
.	TRBV4-2	TRBJ2-6	.	TGTGCCAGCAGCCAGGGAAACAGGTCCTCTGGGGCCAACGTCCTGACTTTC	CASSQGNRSSGANVLTF
.	TRBV29-1	TRBJ2-3	TRBD1	TGCAGCGCCGTCCAGACAGGGAATACGCAGTATTTT	CSAVQTGNTQYF
.	TRBV30	TRBJ2-2	.	TGTGCCTGGGGGGGGACAGCGAACACCGGGGAGCTGTTTTTT	CAWGGTANTGELFF
few	TRBV19	TRBJ2-7	TRBD1	TGTGCCAGTAGCTCGCTTGAGACAGGGGCCTACGAGCAGTACTTC	CASSSLETGAYEQYF
once	TRBV7-9	TRBJ2-3	TRBD1	TGTGCCAGCAGCCATCGACAGGGGGGGGATACGCAGTATTTT	CASSHRQGGDTQYF
.	TRBV29-1	TRBJ2-1	TRBD2	TGCAGCGCTCTAGCGGGGGGCCACTATGAGCAGTTCTTC	CSALAGGHYEQFF
.	TRBV6-5	TRBJ1-6	.	TGTGCCAGCAGTTACGTGGCAGGGAGAAATTCACCCCTCCACTTT	CASSYVAGRNSPLHF
.	TRBV7-2	TRBJ2-4	TRBD2	TGTGCCAGCAGCCCAGGGAGGGGCCAGTACATTCAGTACTTC	CASSPGRGQYIQYF
.	TRBV6-1	TRBJ2-3	TRBD2	TGTGCCAGCAGTGAAGCTAGCGGGGGTAGGGATACGCAGTATTTT	CASSEASGGRDTQYF
few	TRBV19	TRBJ2-7	TRBD1	TGTGCCAGTAGTATAGCCACCGGACAGGGGTACGAGCAGTACTTC	CASSIATGQGYEQYF
once	TRBV5-1	TRBJ1-1	.	TGCGCCAGCAGCTTGGTTCAAGGAGAAGCTTTCTTT	CASSLVQGEAFF
once	TRBV5-6	TRBJ1-1	TRBD1	TGTGCCAGCAGCGCCCGACAGGGGGTCAACACTGAAGCTTTCTTT	CASSARQGVNTEAFF
.	TRBV19	TRBJ1-5	.	TGTGCCAGTAGTATTCGGGGTCCCCATAGCAATCAGCCCCAGCATTTT	CASSIRGPHSNQPQHF
.	TRBV7-7	TRBJ2-1	.	TGTGCTAGCAGCTTAGCATTGACGAGAGAGCAGTTCTTC	CASSLALTREQFF
.	TRBV9	TRBJ1-2	.	TGTGCCAGCAGCGTAGCTGGGGGTTACTCCTCTGGCTACACCTTC	CASSVAGGYSSGYTF
.	TRBV19	TRBJ2-1	.	TGTGCCAGTACTGGCAGTTTATACTACAATGAGCAGTTCTTC	CASTGSLYYNEQFF
.	TRBV6-5	TRBJ2-2	TRBD2	TGTGCCAGCTCCCGGGGGGGAGGGGACACCGGGGAGCTGTTTTTT	CASSRGGGDTGELFF
once	TRBV5-6	TRBJ2-7	TRBD1	TGTGCCAGCAGCTTGGCCGGGACAGGGGGCTACGAGCAGTACTTC	CASSLAGTGGYEQYF
.	TRBV7-2	TRBJ2-6	.	TGTGCCAGCAGCTTCTTGGCCGGGGCCAACGTCCTGACTTTC	CASSFLAGANVLTF
few	TRBV30	TRBJ1-5	.	TGTGCCTGGAGTTCTGGATGGGATCAGCCCCAGCATTTT	CAWSSGWDQPQHF
.	TRBV7-6	TRBJ2-5	.	TGTGCCAGCAGCAAAGGGAGGTACCAAGAGACCCAGTACTTC	CASSKGRYQETQYF
.	TRBV19	TRBJ2-1	.	TGTGCCAGTAGTAAAAATAGACGGGGAAGAGGGCACAATGAGCAGTTCTTC	CASSKNRRGRGHNEQFF
.	TRBV2	TRBJ2-6	.	TGTGCCAGCAGTGAAAGTGGTACATCTGGGGCCAACGTCCTGACTTTC	CASSESGTSGANVLTF
.	TRBV11-3	TRBJ2-4	.	TGTGCCAGCAGCTTTGGCGGGACGAGAGACATTCAGTACTTC	CASSFGGTRDIQYF
.	TRBV2	TRBJ2-5	.	TGTGCCAGCAGTGACGGGACGTCTTTCCAAGAGACCCAGTACTTC	CASSDGTSFQETQYF
.	TRBV6-1	TRBJ2-3	TRBD1	TGTGCCAGCAGTGGGAACAGGGGTGGAGATACGCAGTATTTT	CASSGNRGGDTQYF
once	TRBV7-9	TRBJ1-5	.	TGTGCCAGCAGCTCTATCGGGAGCAATCAGCCCCAGCATTTT	CASSSIGSNQPQHF
.	TRBV27	TRBJ1-2	.	TGTGCCAGCAGTTTTCATCTAAGCTATGGCTACACCTTC	CASSFHLSYGYTF
.	TRBV7-8	TRBJ1-2	.	TGTGCCAGCAGCTTAAACAGGGCTGGCTACACCTTC	CASSLNRAGYTF
.	TRBV13	TRBJ2-7	TRBD1	TGTGCCAGCAGCGTCACCGGGACAGAAAAATACGAGCAGTACTTC	CASSVTGTEKYEQYF
.	TRBV18	TRBJ2-5	.	TGTGCCAGCTCACCATCTTTAGGGGGGAGAGAGACCCAGTACTTC	CASSPSLGGRETQYF